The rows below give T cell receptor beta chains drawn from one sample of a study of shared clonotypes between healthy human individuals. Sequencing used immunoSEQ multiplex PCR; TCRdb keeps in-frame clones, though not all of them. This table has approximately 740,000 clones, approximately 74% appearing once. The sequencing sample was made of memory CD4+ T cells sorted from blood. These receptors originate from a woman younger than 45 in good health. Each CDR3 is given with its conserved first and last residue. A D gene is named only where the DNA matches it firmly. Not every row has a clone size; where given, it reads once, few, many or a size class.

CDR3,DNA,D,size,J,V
CASRPGQGFNEQFF,TGTGCCAGCAGGCCGGGACAGGGCTTCAATGAGCAGTTCTTC,TRBD1,NA,TRBJ2-1,TRBV6-1
CATSRGDPTETQYF,TGTGCCACCAGCAGAGGGGACCCGACGGAGACCCAGTACTTC,NA,NA,TRBJ2-5,TRBV15
CASSGRPGSTYEQYF,TGCGCCAGCAGTGGTCGGCCAGGGTCAACCTACGAGCAGTACTTC,NA,NA,TRBJ2-7,TRBV10-1
CASSFTLGLELYEQYF,TGTGCCAGCAGTTTCACGCTGGGACTGGAGCTCTACGAGCAGTACTTC,NA,NA,TRBJ2-7,TRBV6-5
CASRPGTIGETQYF,TGTGCCAGCAGACCAGGGACAATAGGGGAGACCCAGTACTTC,NA,many,TRBJ2-5,TRBV27
CASSGVGTGANVLTF,TGCGCCAGCAGCGGAGTGGGTACTGGGGCCAACGTCCTGACTTTC,NA,NA,TRBJ2-6,TRBV5-1
CATSGGSMLTDTQYF,TGTGCCACCAGCGGCGGGAGTATGTTGACAGATACGCAGTATTTT,TRBD2,NA,TRBJ2-3,TRBV15
CASSFPAGAQETQYF,TGTGCCAGCAGCTTTCCAGCGGGGGCACAAGAGACCCAGTACTTC,TRBD2,NA,TRBJ2-5,TRBV11-2
CASSLEALGGGNQPQHF,TGCGCCAGCAGCTTGGAGGCGTTGGGTGGTGGTAATCAGCCCCAGCATTTT,NA,NA,TRBJ1-5,TRBV5-1
CASSKGTSGSGEETQYF,TGTGCCAGCAGCAAGGGGACTAGCGGGAGCGGGGAAGAGACCCAGTACTTC,TRBD2,NA,TRBJ2-5,TRBV5-4
CATSRGSRNGYTF,TGTGCCACCAGCAGAGGATCCAGGAATGGCTACACCTTC,NA,NA,TRBJ1-2,TRBV15
CASSPQSSYNEQFF,TGTGCCAGCTCACCACAGAGCTCCTACAATGAGCAGTTCTTC,NA,NA,TRBJ2-1,TRBV18
CASIWRGRNTEAFF,TGTGCCAGCATTTGGCGGGGCCGAAACACTGAAGCTTTCTTT,NA,few,TRBJ1-1,TRBV6-1
CASSFDRGGTDTQYF,TGTGCCAGCAGTTTTGACAGGGGTGGCACAGATACGCAGTATTTT,TRBD1,NA,TRBJ2-3,TRBV6-1
CASSWNRGEKLFF,TGTGCCAGCAGCTGGAACAGGGGCGAAAAACTGTTTTTT,TRBD1,NA,TRBJ1-4,TRBV5-6
CSAETPSYEQYF,TGCAGCGCGGAGACTCCATCCTACGAGCAGTACTTC,NA,once,TRBJ2-7,TRBV29-1
CASSHPGVHTEAFF,TGCGCCAGCAGCCACCCAGGAGTCCACACTGAAGCTTTCTTT,NA,NA,TRBJ1-1,TRBV4-1
CASTGGSYEQYF,TGTGCCAGCACCGGCGGTTCCTACGAGCAGTACTTC,NA,once,TRBJ2-7,TRBV6-5
CAWSQGTENTGELFF,TGTGCCTGGAGTCAAGGGACAGAGAACACCGGGGAGCTGTTTTTT,TRBD1,NA,TRBJ2-2,TRBV30
CASSLGAITMDTQYF,TGCGCCAGCAGCTTGGGCGCTATAACGATGGATACGCAGTATTTT,NA,NA,TRBJ2-3,TRBV5-1
CASSLGQGEETQYF,TGCGCCAGCAGCTTGGGCCAGGGCGAAGAGACCCAGTACTTC,NA,NA,TRBJ2-5,TRBV5-1
CASNAGGGTEAFF,TGTGCCAGCAACGCAGGGGGCGGAACTGAAGCTTTCTTT,TRBD1,NA,TRBJ1-1,TRBV28
CSGWSNEKLFF,TGCAGTGGTTGGAGTAATGAAAAACTGTTTTTT,NA,NA,TRBJ1-4,TRBV20-1
CASSPMVAGVGETQYF,TGTGCCAGCAGTCCAATGGTAGCGGGAGTAGGGGAGACCCAGTACTTC,TRBD2,few,TRBJ2-5,TRBV13
CASSSGLAGGHQYF,TGTGCCAGCAGCTCAGGACTAGCGGGAGGTCATCAGTACTTC,TRBD2,NA,TRBJ2-7,TRBV7-2
CASSFGTGVVYNEQFF,TGTGCCAGCAGCTTTGGAACGGGAGTCGTCTACAATGAGCAGTTCTTC,NA,NA,TRBJ2-1,TRBV7-9
CASSEAGRSNEKLFF,TGTGCCAGCAGTGAGGCGGGCAGGTCTAATGAAAAACTGTTTTTT,NA,NA,TRBJ1-4,TRBV25-1
CASSLALAGIKAYEQYF,TGTGCCAGCAGTTTAGCACTAGCGGGAATAAAAGCTTACGAGCAGTACTTC,TRBD2,NA,TRBJ2-7,TRBV28
CASSLGGMAGTEAFF,TGTGCCAGCAGTTTAGGTGGCATGGCGGGGACTGAAGCTTTCTTT,NA,NA,TRBJ1-1,TRBV28
CASTGRGYTF,TGTGCCAGCACGGGCCGTGGCTACACCTTC,NA,NA,TRBJ1-2,TRBV28
CASSFRGNQPQHF,TGTGCCAGCAGCTTCCGGGGCAATCAGCCCCAGCATTTT,NA,NA,TRBJ1-5,TRBV7-2
CASSEVGDGRAIQYF,TGCGCCAGCAGTGAGGTAGGGGACGGGAGGGCCATTCAGTACTTC,TRBD2,few,TRBJ2-4,TRBV10-2
CASSFDRSSYNEQFF,TGCGCCAGCAGCTTCGACAGATCCTCCTACAATGAGCAGTTCTTC,NA,NA,TRBJ2-1,TRBV5-1
CASSRGANVLTF,TGTGCCAGCAGCCGGGGGGCCAACGTCCTGACTTTC,NA,NA,TRBJ2-6,TRBV6-6
CASSFSQNTEAFF,TGTGCCAGCAGCTTTTCGCAGAACACTGAAGCTTTCTTT,NA,NA,TRBJ1-1,TRBV5-4
CASSESSGTGELFF,TGCGCCAGCAGTGAGTCTTCGGGCACCGGGGAGCTGTTTTTT,NA,NA,TRBJ2-2,TRBV10-2
CASSTRTAVYGYTF,TGTGCCAGCAGTACCCGGACGGCTGTCTATGGCTACACCTTC,NA,NA,TRBJ1-2,TRBV28
CASTREGGYNEQFF,TGCGCCAGCACCCGGGAGGGAGGCTACAATGAGCAGTTCTTC,TRBD2,NA,TRBJ2-1,TRBV5-1
CASSHMPWELFF,TGTGCCAGCAGCCATATGCCCTGGGAGCTGTTTTTT,NA,once,TRBJ2-2,TRBV14
CASSDPKNMNTEAFF,TGTGCCAGCAGTGACCCCAAGAACATGAACACTGAAGCTTTCTTT,NA,NA,TRBJ1-1,TRBV6-1
CASSLAGEANIQYF,TGTGCCAGCAGCTTAGCGGGCGAGGCGAACATTCAGTACTTC,NA,NA,TRBJ2-4,TRBV7-8
CASSLGLAGAPQETQYF,TGTGCCAGCAGCTTAGGGCTAGCGGGAGCCCCCCAAGAGACCCAGTACTTC,TRBD2,NA,TRBJ2-5,TRBV7-9
CASSPPGLEKLFF,TGTGCCAGCAGTCCCCCCGGCCTGGAAAAACTGTTTTTT,NA,few,TRBJ1-4,TRBV27
CATSRGGGYRETAEQYF,TGTGCCACCAGCAGAGGAGGCGGATACAGGGAGACTGCCGAGCAGTACTTC,NA,NA,TRBJ2-7,TRBV15